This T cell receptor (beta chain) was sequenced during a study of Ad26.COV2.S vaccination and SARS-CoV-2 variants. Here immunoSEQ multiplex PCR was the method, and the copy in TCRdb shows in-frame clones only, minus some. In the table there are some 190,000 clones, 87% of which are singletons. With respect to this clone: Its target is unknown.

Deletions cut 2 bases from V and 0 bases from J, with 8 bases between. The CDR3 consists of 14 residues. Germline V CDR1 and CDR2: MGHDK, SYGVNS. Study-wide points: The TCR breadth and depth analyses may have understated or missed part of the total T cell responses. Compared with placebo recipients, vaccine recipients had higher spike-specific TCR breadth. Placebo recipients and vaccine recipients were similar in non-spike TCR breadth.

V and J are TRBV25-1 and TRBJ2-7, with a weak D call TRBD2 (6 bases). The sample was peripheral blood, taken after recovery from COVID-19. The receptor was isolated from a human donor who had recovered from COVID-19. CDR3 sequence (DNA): TGTGCCAGCAGTGAAGGGGGGACCTCCTACGAGCAGTACTTC. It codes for CASSEGGTSYEQYF.